The TCR beta chain described here comes from a study of identical twins' blood T cells. V shed 2 bases and J shed 6 bases, with 6 bases lying between them. This CDR3 has 11 amino acids. Per the germline V gene, CDR1 is DFQATT and CDR2 is SNEGSKA (reference sequence). Likely shared infections and vaccines: all three twin pairs were reared together. TCR cDNA libraries were made from RNA using a previously described, modified protocol. TCRdb redid the calling of the 5' RACE reads with MiXCR, one entry per CDR3 protein. The sample has hundreds of thousands of distinct CDR3 sequences; over 25% are singletons.

The V and J genes are TRBV20-1 and TRBJ2-3; the D is unclear. This TCR came from a woman aged 18 to 55 in good health. Sequencing was carried out using PBMCs. The CDR3 loop is CSARHMDTQYF. Here the CDR3 DNA reads TGCAGTGCTAGACATATGGATACGCAGTATTTT.